What follows are 6 T cell receptor beta chains derived from one specimen sequenced in a study of cytomegalovirus exposure and HLA in healthy donors. PCR primers comprised 60 Vbeta and 13 Jbeta primers. The method was immunoSEQ multiplex PCR; TCRdb's version includes in-frame clones alone and lacks a portion of them. In the table there are some 110,000 clones, approximately 58% of which are singletons. Sequencing was done on a sample of PBMCs. The receptors shown here come from a woman aged 25 to 45 in good health and CMV-seronegative.

This clone was counted a few times. One junction end disagrees with the germline gene, perhaps due to a read error. This chain connects TRBV7-7 to TRBJ2-2, with TRBD1 matching over 8 bases. Germline CDR1 and CDR2: SSHAT and FNYEAQ (reference sequence). The CDR3 runs to 17 residues. DNA for the CDR3: TGTGCTAGCAGCAGGAGCTACGGGACAGGGAACACCGGGGAGCTGTTTTTT. This codes for CASSRSYGTGNTGELFF.

V gene TRBV28 combines with J gene TRBJ2-2; 10 bases agree with TRBD2. Germline-derived CDR1 and CDR2 are MDHEN and SYDVKM. Trimming took 6 bases from V and 4 from J; bases not matched to a gene: 17. The CDR3 has 19 residues. The CDR3 region is CASRQTGRLAGVRTGELFF. CDR3 coding DNA: TGTGCCAGCAGACAGACAGGGAGGCTAGCGGGAGTGCGCACCGGGGAGCTGTTTTTT.

Regarding this clone: An end of the junction differs from the germline gene, which may be a read error. The gene calls are TRBV29-1 and TRBJ2-7; no clear D gene. Looked up from germline, CDR1 is SQVTM and CDR2 is ANQGSEA. This CDR3 has 12 residues. CDR3 in amino acids: CSVEAGSYGQYF. The CDR3 DNA sequence: TGCAGCGTTGAGGCAGGCTCCTACGGGCAGTACTTC.

This clone was seen only once. The chain couples TRBV27 to TRBJ1-2, with TRBD1 matching 7 bases. CDR1 and CDR2 (germline): MNHEY, SMNVEV (reference sequence). The CDR3 extends over 13 amino acids. Trimming took 1 base from V and 6 from J; bases not matched to a gene: 2. CDR3 bases: TGTGCCAGCAGTTTATACAGGGGTAATGGCTACACCTTC. It specifies CASSLYRGNGYTF.

The chain uses TRBV29-1 and TRBJ2-1; D remains unclear. V shed 6 bases and J shed 0 bases, with 9 bases lying between them. Looked up from germline, CDR1 is SQVTM and CDR2 is ANQGSEA. This CDR3 is built from 13 residues. The CDR3 sequence: CSVLKNSYNEQFF. CDR3 DNA sequence: TGCAGCGTACTGAAAAACTCCTACAATGAGCAGTTCTTC.

The chain employs TRBV5-4 and TRBJ1-1, with D possibly TRBD1 on 5 matching bases. Germline CDR1 SGHNT, CDR2 YYREEE (reference sequence). This CDR3 contains 15 residues. V was trimmed by 1 base and J by 3 bases, leaving 13 bases between them. The CDR3 spells CASSLLGGRDTEAFF. In DNA, the CDR3 is TGTGCCAGCAGCTTGCTTGGGGGGAGAGACACTGAAGCTTTCTTT.